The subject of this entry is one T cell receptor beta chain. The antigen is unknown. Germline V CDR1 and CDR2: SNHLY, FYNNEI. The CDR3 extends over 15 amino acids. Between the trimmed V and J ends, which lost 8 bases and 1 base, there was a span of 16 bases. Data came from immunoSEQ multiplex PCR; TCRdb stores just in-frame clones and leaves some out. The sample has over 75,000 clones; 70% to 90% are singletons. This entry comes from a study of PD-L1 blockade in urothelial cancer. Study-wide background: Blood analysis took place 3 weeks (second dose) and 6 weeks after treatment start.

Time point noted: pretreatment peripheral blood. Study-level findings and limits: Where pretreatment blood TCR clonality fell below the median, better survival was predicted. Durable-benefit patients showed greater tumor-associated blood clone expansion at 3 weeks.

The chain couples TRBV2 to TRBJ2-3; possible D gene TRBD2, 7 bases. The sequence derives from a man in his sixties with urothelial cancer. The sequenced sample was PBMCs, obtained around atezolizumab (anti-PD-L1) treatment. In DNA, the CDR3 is TGTGCCAGCGACCCCGGGGGGCGAGGCACAGATACGCAGTATTTT. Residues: CASDPGGRGTDTQYF.